Listed below are T cell receptor beta chains from one sample, sequenced in a study of T-cell memory formation after mild COVID-19. From the 5' RACE reads, TCRdb called clonotypes with MiXCR, one entry per CDR3 protein. The repertoire includes approximately 190,000 distinct CDR3 sequences, around 19% of them detected once, and around 2.4% sits in the top ten. Sequenced sample: PBMCs or a T cell subset sorted from them (not recorded which). Receptor source: an adult woman who had mild COVID-19 (a few samples of this study predate the infection). Cell type and time point are not known. Each CDR3 is given with its conserved first and last residue. The D gene is left open where the match is weak. Some rows mark clone size as missing; the rest say once, few, many or name a class of expanded clone.

j_call: TRBJ1-1
d_call: -
clone_size: -
v_call: TRBV3-1
cdr3_length: 14
cdr3_nt: TGTGCCAGCAGCCGAGGACAACCTAACACTGAAGCTTTCTTT
cdr3_aa: CASSRGQPNTEAFF

j_call: TRBJ2-3
d_call: -
clone_size: -
v_call: TRBV12-3/TRBV12-4
cdr3_length: 13
cdr3_nt: TGTGCCAGCAGTTTCCCCCCGTCAGATACGCAGTATTTT
cdr3_aa: CASSFPPSDTQYF

j_call: TRBJ1-2
d_call: TRBD1
clone_size: -
v_call: TRBV12-3/TRBV12-4
cdr3_length: 14
cdr3_nt: TGTGCCAGCAGTTCAGGACAGGGTGGCTATGGCTACACCTTC
cdr3_aa: CASSSGQGGYGYTF

j_call: TRBJ2-5
d_call: -
clone_size: few
v_call: TRBV12-3/TRBV12-4
cdr3_length: 13
cdr3_nt: TGTGCCAGCAAACTGCAGGGACAAGAGACCCAGTACTTC
cdr3_aa: CASKLQGQETQYF

j_call: TRBJ2-7
d_call: TRBD2
clone_size: many
v_call: TRBV7-2
cdr3_length: 14
cdr3_nt: TGTGCCAGCAGCTTAGTTAGCGCGGGAGGAGCAGAGTACTTC
cdr3_aa: CASSLVSAGGAEYF

j_call: TRBJ1-3
d_call: -
clone_size: -
v_call: TRBV12-3/TRBV12-4
cdr3_length: 16
cdr3_nt: TGTGCCAGCAGTAGAACGGGAGGACGCTCTGGAAACACCATATATTTT
cdr3_aa: CASSRTGGRSGNTIYF

j_call: TRBJ1-2
d_call: -
clone_size: few
v_call: TRBV5-1
cdr3_length: 13
cdr3_nt: TGCGCCAGCAGCTTGGCGTCAGAATATGGCTACACCTTC
cdr3_aa: CASSLASEYGYTF

j_call: TRBJ2-7
d_call: -
clone_size: -
v_call: TRBV12-5
cdr3_length: 12
cdr3_nt: TGTGCTAGTGGTTTGGTACGCTACGAGCAGTACTTC
cdr3_aa: CASGLVRYEQYF

j_call: TRBJ2-7
d_call: -
clone_size: -
v_call: TRBV18
cdr3_length: 15
cdr3_nt: TGTGCCAGCTCATCAAGTCGTTCCGAGGTTTACGAGCAGTACTTC
cdr3_aa: CASSSSRSEVYEQYF

j_call: TRBJ2-1
d_call: -
clone_size: -
v_call: TRBV14
cdr3_length: 11
cdr3_nt: TGTGCCAGCGGACGAAACAATGAGCAGTTCTTC
cdr3_aa: CASGRNNEQFF

j_call: TRBJ1-2
d_call: -
clone_size: -
v_call: TRBV5-1
cdr3_length: 14
cdr3_nt: TGCGCCAGCAGCGGAGGACAGACTAACTATGGCTACACCTTC
cdr3_aa: CASSGGQTNYGYTF

j_call: TRBJ2-3
d_call: -
clone_size: few
v_call: TRBV4-1
cdr3_length: 16
cdr3_nt: TGCGCCAGCAGCCAAGGGTTGACCGGGAACACAGATACGCAGTATTTT
cdr3_aa: CASSQGLTGNTDTQYF

j_call: TRBJ2-7
d_call: -
clone_size: few
v_call: TRBV25-1
cdr3_length: 13
cdr3_nt: TGTGCCAGCAGTGCAAGTCCCTCCTACGAGCAGTACTTC
cdr3_aa: CASSASPSYEQYF

j_call: TRBJ1-1
d_call: -
clone_size: few
v_call: TRBV6-5
cdr3_length: 15
cdr3_nt: TGTGCCAGCAGTTACTCGAGGCTGATGAACACTGAAGCTTTCTTT
cdr3_aa: CASSYSRLMNTEAFF

j_call: TRBJ2-1
d_call: TRBD2
clone_size: -
v_call: TRBV15
cdr3_length: 12
cdr3_nt: TGTGCCACCAGCAGCCCCGGGACTAAGCAGTTCTTC
cdr3_aa: CATSSPGTKQFF

j_call: TRBJ2-5
d_call: -
clone_size: -
v_call: TRBV5-1
cdr3_length: 11
cdr3_nt: TGCGCCAGCAGGCTTAGTGAGACCCAGTACTTC
cdr3_aa: CASRLSETQYF

j_call: TRBJ1-5
d_call: -
clone_size: many
v_call: TRBV7-8
cdr3_length: 16
cdr3_nt: TGTGCCAGCAGCTTAGCAGGAGGGGATGGCAATCAGCCCCAGCATTTT
cdr3_aa: CASSLAGGDGNQPQHF

j_call: TRBJ2-5
d_call: -
clone_size: few
v_call: TRBV7-7
cdr3_length: 14
cdr3_nt: TGTGCTAGCAGCTTAAGCGGGACAAGAGAGACCCAGTACTTC
cdr3_aa: CASSLSGTRETQYF

j_call: TRBJ2-7
d_call: TRBD2
clone_size: -
v_call: TRBV10-3
cdr3_length: 13
cdr3_nt: TGTGCCATGACTAGCGGGGGCATCTACGAGCAGTACTTC
cdr3_aa: CAMTSGGIYEQYF

j_call: TRBJ1-3
d_call: -
clone_size: -
v_call: TRBV5-1
cdr3_length: 16
cdr3_nt: TGCGCCAGCAGCCCTGGGACGGAGAGCTCTGGAAACACCATATATTTT
cdr3_aa: CASSPGTESSGNTIYF

j_call: TRBJ2-3
d_call: TRBD1
clone_size: medium-sized
v_call: TRBV5-6
cdr3_length: 16
cdr3_nt: TGTGCCAGCAGCTTGTACGAAGGACAGGGACGGAATACGCAGTATTTT
cdr3_aa: CASSLYEGQGRNTQYF

j_call: TRBJ2-5
d_call: TRBD2
clone_size: -
v_call: TRBV12-5
cdr3_length: 17
cdr3_nt: TGTGCTAGTGGTTTGGCCACACTAGCGGGAGTAGGAGAGACCCAGTACTTC
cdr3_aa: CASGLATLAGVGETQYF

j_call: TRBJ1-4
d_call: -
clone_size: few
v_call: TRBV3-1
cdr3_length: 12
cdr3_nt: TGTGCCAGCAGCCAGGCAAAAGGGGAACTGTTTTTT
cdr3_aa: CASSQAKGELFF

j_call: TRBJ2-1
d_call: -
clone_size: -
v_call: TRBV29-1
cdr3_length: 12
cdr3_nt: TGCAGCTCGAGGGGGGGTTGGAATGAGCAGTTCTTC
cdr3_aa: CSSRGGWNEQFF

j_call: TRBJ2-3
d_call: TRBD2
clone_size: few
v_call: TRBV12-3/TRBV12-4
cdr3_length: 16
cdr3_nt: TGTGCCAGCAGCCCCGGGACTAGCAGAAACACAGATACGCAGTATTTT
cdr3_aa: CASSPGTSRNTDTQYF

j_call: TRBJ2-3
d_call: TRBD1
clone_size: many
v_call: TRBV7-6
cdr3_length: 15
cdr3_nt: TGTGCCAGCAGCTCAACAGGGGCCTCCACAGATACGCAGTATTTT
cdr3_aa: CASSSTGASTDTQYF

j_call: TRBJ2-3
d_call: -
clone_size: -
v_call: TRBV9
cdr3_length: 12
cdr3_nt: TGTGCCAGCAGCGCCTCTCCGGATACGCAGTATTTT
cdr3_aa: CASSASPDTQYF

j_call: TRBJ2-3
d_call: TRBD2
clone_size: -
v_call: TRBV5-1
cdr3_length: 15
cdr3_nt: TGCGCCAGCAGCTTTGGCGGGGGGGCCCCAAATACGCAGTATTTT
cdr3_aa: CASSFGGGAPNTQYF

j_call: TRBJ2-1
d_call: -
clone_size: -
v_call: TRBV7-2
cdr3_length: 14
cdr3_nt: TGTGCCAGCAGCTTAGTCGATATGGGCAATGAGCAGTTCTTC
cdr3_aa: CASSLVDMGNEQFF

j_call: TRBJ2-5
d_call: -
clone_size: few
v_call: TRBV6-2/TRBV6-3
cdr3_length: 13
cdr3_nt: TGTGCCAGCAACCACAGGAGCCAAGAGACCCAGTACTTC
cdr3_aa: CASNHRSQETQYF

j_call: TRBJ1-5
d_call: -
clone_size: many
v_call: TRBV6-6
cdr3_length: 14
cdr3_nt: TGTGCCAGCTTGGGGGACATCCGGAATCAGCCCCAGCATTTT
cdr3_aa: CASLGDIRNQPQHF

j_call: TRBJ2-2
d_call: TRBD2
clone_size: few
v_call: TRBV4-1
cdr3_length: 17
cdr3_nt: TGCGCCAGCAGCCAAGGTCGACTAGCCCAGCGCGGCGGGGAGCTGTTTTTT
cdr3_aa: CASSQGRLAQRGGELFF

j_call: TRBJ1-1
d_call: -
clone_size: once
v_call: TRBV7-6
cdr3_length: 16
cdr3_nt: TGTGCCAGCAGCTTAGGGTTGGCGGGACTGGGAACTGAAGCTTTCTTT
cdr3_aa: CASSLGLAGLGTEAFF

j_call: TRBJ2-7
d_call: TRBD2
clone_size: many
v_call: TRBV20-1
cdr3_length: 14
cdr3_nt: TGCAGTGCTAGAGCCGGGACTAGCCTCTCCGAGCAGTACTTC
cdr3_aa: CSARAGTSLSEQYF

j_call: TRBJ2-7
d_call: -
clone_size: few
v_call: TRBV7-9
cdr3_length: 14
cdr3_nt: TGTGCCAGCAGCTTAGAGGCCAGGGATTACGAGCAGTACTTC
cdr3_aa: CASSLEARDYEQYF

j_call: TRBJ2-1
d_call: -
clone_size: -
v_call: TRBV6-1
cdr3_length: 17
cdr3_nt: TGTGCCATCTCCACACAGGGAGGGGTCAAAGGGTACAATGAGCAGTTCTTC
cdr3_aa: CAISTQGGVKGYNEQFF

j_call: TRBJ2-1
d_call: -
clone_size: few
v_call: TRBV7-2
cdr3_length: 15
cdr3_nt: TGTGCCAGCAGCTTAAGTGGAGTCACTTACAATGAGCAGTTCTTC
cdr3_aa: CASSLSGVTYNEQFF